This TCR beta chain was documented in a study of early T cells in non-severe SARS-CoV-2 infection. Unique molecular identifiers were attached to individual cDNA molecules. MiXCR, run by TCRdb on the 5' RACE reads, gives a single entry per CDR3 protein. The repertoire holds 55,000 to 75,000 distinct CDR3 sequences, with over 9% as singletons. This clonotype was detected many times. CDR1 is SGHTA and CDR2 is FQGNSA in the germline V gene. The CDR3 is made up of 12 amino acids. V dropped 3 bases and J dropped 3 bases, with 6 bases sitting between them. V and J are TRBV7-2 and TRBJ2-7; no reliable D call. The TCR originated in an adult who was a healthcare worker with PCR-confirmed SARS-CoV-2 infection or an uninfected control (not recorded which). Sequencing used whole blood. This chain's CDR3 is CASSFSSYEQYF. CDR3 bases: TGTGCCAGCAGCTTTAGCAGCTACGAGCAGTACTTC.